Shown below are 11 T cell receptor beta chains from a single sample sequenced in a study of identifying expanded T cells in peripheral blood. TCRdb's copy holds only in-frame clones and misses some; the assay was immunoSEQ multiplex PCR. The sample includes approximately 90,000 clones, roughly 90% of them seen just once. The sequenced material came from blood. The origin of the receptors is a person aged 18 to 70 in good health.

This clone occurred once. V usage is TRBV2 and J usage is TRBJ1-1; TRBD1 is a possible D gene (5 bases). Trimming shortened V by 6 bases and J by 7 bases, and 9 bases separated the two germline ends. This CDR3 is 11 amino acids long. Germline CDR1 SNHLY, CDR2 FYNNEI. The CDR3 spells CASSTRVEAFF. In nucleotides, the CDR3 is TGTGCCAGCAGCACCAGGGTTGAAGCTTTCTTT. Full variable domain (rest looked up from reference TRBV2 and TRBJ1-1): EPEVTQTPSHQVTQMGQEVILRCVPISNHLYFYWYRQILGQKVEFLVSFYNNEISEKSEIFDDQFSVERPDGSNFTLKIRSTKLEDSAMYFCASSTRVEAFFGQGTRLTVV.

V usage is TRBV27 and J usage is TRBJ1-4; 8 bases agree with TRBD1. Losses at the gene ends were 7 bases for V and 8 bases for J; bases not matched to a gene: 6. The CDR3 is made up of 13 amino acids. Per germline, CDR1 MNHEY and CDR2 SMNVEV (reference sequence). CDR3 DNA sequence: TGTGCCAGCACAGGGGGCGTAGAAGAAAAACTGTTTTTT. Its protein is CASTGGVEEKLFF.

This clone showed up just once. The rearrangement links TRBV10-3 to TRBJ2-7, with a weak D call TRBD1 (5 bases). Germline V lookup: CDR1 ENHRY, CDR2 SYGVKD. V gave up 5 bases and J gave up 3 bases, with 8 bases separating them. This CDR3 spans 12 amino acids. The CDR3 coding sequence is TGTGCCATCAGTACAGGTATCTACGAGCAGTACTTC. Protein: CAISTGIYEQYF.

The V gene is TRBV6-4, the J gene TRBJ2-3; TRBD1 agrees at 9 bases. CDR3 size: 16 residues. The germline CDR1 and CDR2 sequences are MRHNA and SNTAGT. J lost 4 bases, V lost 5 bases, and 10 bases had no gene match. The CDR3 nucleotides read TGTGCCAGCAGTTCCCGGGACAGGGATCGACCAGATACGCAGTATTTT. Amino acids: CASSSRDRDRPDTQYF.

This chain joins TRBV28 and TRBJ1-1; D is unresolved. Germline values: CDR1 MDHEN, CDR2 SYDVKM. V lost 8 bases and J 5 bases, leaving 9 bases between the germline ends. CDR3 length: 11 amino acids. The CDR3 loop is CASAEGTEAFF. CDR3 bases: TGTGCCAGCGCTGAGGGTACTGAAGCTTTCTTT.

The chain has TRBV25-1 and TRBJ2-1; 8 bases agree with TRBD2. Germline V gene lookup returns CDR1 MGHDK and CDR2 SYGVNS. CDR3 length: 14 amino acids. The J segment lost 10 bases and the V segment lost 3 bases, leaving 8 bases of the junction unmatched. The DNA for the CDR3 is TGTGCCAGCAGTGACGATCGGGGGGGCAACGAGCAGTTCTTC. This translates into CASSDDRGGNEQFF. The full variable domain, rest sourced from reference TRBV25-1 and TRBJ2-1, is EADIYQTPRYLVIGTGKKITLECSQTMGHDKMYWYQQDPGMELHLIHYSYGVNSTEKGDLSSESTVSRIRTEHFPLTLESARPSHTSQYLCASSDDRGGNEQFFGPGTRLTVL.

The chain uses TRBV28 and TRBJ2-1; D is ambiguous. CDR1 is MDHEN and CDR2 is SYDVKM in the germline V gene. V gave up 9 bases and J gave up 9 bases, with 12 bases separating them. The CDR3 extends over 11 amino acids. For the CDR3, the DNA is TGTGCCAGTGTGATGGTCGGTGAGCAGTTCTTC. Protein product: CASVMVGEQFF.

V gene TRBV9 combines with J gene TRBJ2-1, with D unresolved. The CDR3 has 15 residues. CDR1 and CDR2 (germline): SGDLS, YYNGEE. V lost 1 base to trimming and J lost 0 bases, with 8 bases between them. The CDR3 bases are TGTGCCAGCAGCGTAAGTGGGAACTCCTACAATGAGCAGTTCTTC. As protein: CASSVSGNSYNEQFF.

This clone has more than one count but fewer than ten. The J gene is TRBJ1-2, the V gene TRBV6-6, with D possibly being TRBD1 (6 bases). The V end was cut by 6 bases, the J end by 5 bases, with 7 bases between. Germline loops: CDR1 MNHNY, CDR2 SVGAGI (reference sequence). The CDR3 length is 11 residues. CDR3 in amino acids: CASSTGYGYTF. CDR3 nucleotides: TGTGCCAGCAGCACAGGGTATGGCTACACCTTC.

This sequence joins TRBV19 and TRBJ1-1; D is ambiguous. Per germline, CDR1 LNHDA and CDR2 SQIVND (reference sequence). This CDR3 region has 11 residues. The V gene lost 6 bases and the J gene lost 6 bases, with 8 bases spanning the gap. This CDR3 reads CASRDRSEAFF. CDR3 DNA: TGTGCCAGTAGAGACCGCTCTGAAGCTTTCTTT.

This chain joins TRBV5-1 and TRBJ2-7, with TRBD2 identical over 8 bases. Germline V lookup: CDR1 SGHRS, CDR2 YFSETQ. The CDR3 sequence is 13 residues long. V shed 7 bases, J shed 0 bases, and the junction held 3 bases outside the gene matches. The CDR3 DNA is TGCGCCAGCGCGGGGGGCGGCTCCTACGAGCAGTACTTC. This gives the protein CASAGGGSYEQYF.